This TCR beta chain was sequenced for a study of control samples from healthy donors and cancer patients. Generated by immunoSEQ multiplex PCR, the TCRdb table keeps only in-frame clones and is missing some. The table records some 87,000 clones, 75% to 95% of them present only once. Germline assignment: CDR1 MNHEY and CDR2 SMNVEV (reference sequence). This CDR3 region has 11 residues. Trimming took 10 bases from V and 7 from J, leaving 11 bases between them. This rearrangement joins TRBV27 to TRBJ2-1, with D tentatively TRBD1 (6 bases). The receptor's source is a man younger than 40 in good health. Sequencing was done on a sample of blood. CDR3 nucleotide sequence: TGTGCCACCTACAGGGAGAATGAGCAGTTCTTC. Translation gives CATYRENEQFF.